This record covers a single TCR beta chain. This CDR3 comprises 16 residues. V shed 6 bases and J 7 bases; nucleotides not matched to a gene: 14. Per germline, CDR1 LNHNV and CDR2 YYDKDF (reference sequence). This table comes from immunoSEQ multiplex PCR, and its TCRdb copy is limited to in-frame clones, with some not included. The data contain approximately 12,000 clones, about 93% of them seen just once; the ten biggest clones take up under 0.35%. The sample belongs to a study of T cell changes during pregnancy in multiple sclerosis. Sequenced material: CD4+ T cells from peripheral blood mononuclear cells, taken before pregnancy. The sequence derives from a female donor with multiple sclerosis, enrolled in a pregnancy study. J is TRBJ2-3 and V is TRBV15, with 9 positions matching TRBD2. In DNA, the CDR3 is TGTGCCACCAGAGGGGAGGGGACTAGCAATGATCATACGCAGTATTTT. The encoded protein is CATRGEGTSNDHTQYF. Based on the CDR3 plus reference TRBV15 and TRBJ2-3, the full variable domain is DAMVIQNPRYQVTQFGKPVTLSCSQTLNHNVMYWYQQKSSQAPKLLFHYYDKDFNNEADTPDNFQSRRPNTSFCFLDIRSPGLGDTAMYLCATRGEGTSNDHTQYFGPGTRLTVL.